The 19 T cell receptor beta chains reported below all come from one sample, sequenced in a study of beta chain features in type 1 diabetes. Expressed TCRB transcripts were sequenced because the entire RNA isolate underwent reverse transcription. Produced via immunoSEQ multiplex PCR; TCRdb's table is partial and in-frame only. The sample carries hundreds of thousands of clones, roughly 15% recorded once. Sample: naive CD4+ T cells from blood. The origin of the receptors is a woman aged 18-30 years in good health.

Comment on this clone: Additional DNA sequences in this sample encode the identical CDR3. V usage is TRBV5-1 and J usage is TRBJ2-7; D remains unclear. CDR3 length: 10 amino acids. Between the trimmed V and J ends, which lost 1 base and 4 bases, there was a span of 0 bases. CDR1 is SGHRS and CDR2 is YFSETQ in the germline V gene. Here the CDR3 DNA reads TGCGCCAGCAGCTTGTACGAGCAGTACTTC. Its translation is CASSLYEQYF.

The chain has TRBV7-8 and TRBJ2-7; the match to TRBD2 covers 8 bases. The CDR3 covers 16 residues. Germline CDR1 and CDR2: SGHVS and FQNEAQ. V shed 3 bases and J 7 bases; nucleotides not matched to a gene: 14. CDR3 DNA: TGTGCCAGCAGCTTGACGGGAGGGCTTTCCCGTCGTGAGCAGTACTTC. Translation: CASSLTGGLSRREQYF.

In this sample, this clone turned up a few times. The rearrangement uses TRBV18 and TRBJ1-2, with 8 bases lining up with TRBD1. The CDR3 totals 14 residues. Germline values: CDR1 KGHSH, CDR2 LQKENI. V was clipped by 3 bases and J by 4 bases; unmatched bases: 4. As DNA, the CDR3 is TGTGCCAGCTCACCCTCAACAGGGGGCTATGGCTACACCTTC. Translated: CASSPSTGGYGYTF.

V gene TRBV5-1 combines with J gene TRBJ2-1, with a weak D call TRBD1 (5 bases). V dropped 5 bases and J dropped 8 bases, with 17 bases sitting between them. CDR1 and CDR2 from the germline V gene are SGHRS and YFSETQ. This CDR3 region has 14 residues. CDR3 amino acids: CASRGQGYGYEQFF. The CDR3 DNA sequence: TGCGCCAGCAGAGGTCAGGGTTACGGCTATGAGCAGTTCTTC.

This clone was counted only a few times. The chain employs TRBV5-1 and TRBJ2-5; perhaps D is TRBD1 or TRBD2 (5 bases each). Germline CDR1 and CDR2: SGHRS and YFSETQ. This CDR3 region has 15 residues. The V and J ends lost 2 bases and 5 bases respectively, with 16 bases between them. CDR3: CASSFRGDRRETQYF. CDR3 DNA: TGCGCCAGCAGCTTCAGAGGGGATAGGAGGGAGACCCAGTACTTC.

As to this clone: The same CDR3 also results from other DNA sequences found in this sample. The J gene is TRBJ1-1, the V gene TRBV6-6, with D uncertain. CDR3 size: 11 residues. Trimming pared 8 bases from V and 4 bases from J, leaving 8 bases between. Germline lookup yields CDR1 MNHNY and CDR2 SVGAGI (reference sequence). Here the CDR3 reads CASRRGTEAFF. Here the CDR3 DNA reads TGTGCCAGCCGCCGTGGCACTGAAGCTTTCTTT.

The gene calls are TRBV28 and TRBJ2-5; D gene unclear. V lost 3 bases, J lost 2 bases, and 7 bases lay in between. CDR1 and CDR2 (germline): MDHEN, SYDVKM. The CDR3 is 13 amino acids. The CDR3 reads CASSFGQQETQYF. The CDR3 bases are TGTGCCAGCAGTTTTGGCCAGCAAGAGACCCAGTACTTC.

This clone was counted only a few times. This CDR3 reads CASSPPGTGGETLRGYTF. In nucleotides, the CDR3 is TGTGCCAGCAGCCCGCCCGGGACAGGGGGCGAAACGCTGAGGGGCTACACCTTC. This chain uses TRBV7-2 with TRBJ1-2; 12 bases map to TRBD1. Looked up from germline, CDR1 is SGHTA and CDR2 is FQGNSA. Trimming cost V 5 bases and J 8 bases; bases outside gene matches: 18. This CDR3 has 18 residues.

This clone was seen a handful of times. The rearrangement links TRBV2 to TRBJ2-1; D is possibly TRBD2 (5 bases). CDR1 and CDR2 (germline): SNHLY, FYNNEI. The CDR3 has 15 amino acids. Trimming cost V 0 bases and J 4 bases, with 10 bases left between them. The CDR3 coding sequence is TGTGCCAGCAGTGAAGCTAGGACTCCGTACAATGAGCAGTTCTTC. Translating gives CASSEARTPYNEQFF.

This clone was recorded a few times. The chain joins TRBV2 to TRBJ2-1; 11 nucleotides align to TRBD2. Germline V CDR1 and CDR2: SNHLY, FYNNEI. The CDR3 has 13 amino acids. V dropped 7 bases and J dropped 15; count of bases not matched to a gene: 11. Written as DNA, the CDR3 is TGTGCCAGCAACCTAGCGGGAGGCGCAGAGGCGTTCTTC. This translates into CASNLAGGAEAFF.

The chain employs TRBV28 and TRBJ2-7, with 9 bases fitting TRBD2. CDR1 and CDR2 from the germline V gene are MDHEN and SYDVKM. With V trimmed by 8 bases and J by 5 bases, 16 bases remained unmatched. The CDR3 has 16 residues. Here the CDR3 reads CASLSIYQAGGDEQYF. The CDR3 region has the DNA TGTGCCAGCCTATCTATTTATCAAGCGGGAGGCGACGAGCAGTACTTC.

This chain connects TRBV7-9 to TRBJ2-2; D unclear. From germline, CDR1 is SEHNR and CDR2 FQNEAQ (reference sequence). The CDR3 is made up of 12 amino acids. CDR3 protein: CVLAQDAGELFF. In DNA, the CDR3 is TGTGTATTAGCCCAGGACGCCGGGGAGCTGTTTTTT.

CDR3 protein: CASSLKGSNTGELFF. CDR3 in DNA: TGTGCCAGCAGCTTAAAAGGGTCAAACACCGGGGAGCTGTTTTTT. The rearrangement links TRBV7-2 to TRBJ2-2; D is uncertain. Germline-derived CDR1 and CDR2 are SGHTA and FQGNSA. V was shortened by 2 bases and J by 2 bases, with 9 bases between the two germline ends. This CDR3 has 15 residues.

This clone was observed a handful of times. The chain uses TRBV19 and TRBJ2-7; 7 nucleotides agree with TRBD2. The CDR3 contains 15 residues. V lost 0 bases, J lost 3 bases, and 5 bases stayed unmatched. Germline V gene data show CDR1 as LNHDA and CDR2 as SQIVND (reference sequence). This chain's CDR3 is CASSIEGAGNYEQYF. The CDR3, as DNA: TGTGCCAGTAGTATAGAGGGAGCGGGAAACTACGAGCAGTACTTC.

The chain uses TRBV18 and TRBJ2-7, with TRBD1 identical over 9 bases. With 5 bases clipped from V and 2 bases from J, the junction kept 4 bases outside the gene matches. This CDR3 contains 14 residues. CDR1 and CDR2 (germline): KGHSH, LQKENI. The CDR3 is CASSSRQGAYEQYF. DNA of the CDR3: TGTGCCAGCTCATCACGACAGGGGGCCTACGAGCAGTACTTC. Looking up the rest from reference TRBV18 and TRBJ2-7 gives the full variable domain: NAGVMQNPRHLVRRRGQEARLRCSPMKGHSHVYWYRQLPEEGLKFMVYLQKENIIDESGMPKERFSAEFPKEGPSILRIQQVVRGDSAAYFCASSSRQGAYEQYFGPGTRLTVT.

The gene calls are TRBV5-6 and TRBJ2-1, with TRBD2 matching over 13 bases. After removal of 0 bases from V and 5 bases from J, the junction contained 11 bases not matched to a gene. Germline CDR1 is SGHDT and CDR2 is YYEEEE. The CDR3 runs 19 residues. In DNA form, the CDR3 reads TGTGCCAGCAGCTTGGTCGGGACTAGCGGGAACCGGTTCCACAATGAGCAGTTCTTC. Its translation: CASSLVGTSGNRFHNEQFF.

There are a few counts of this clone. V and J are TRBV5-1 and TRBJ2-7, with D uncertain. V lost 0 bases, J lost 2 bases, and 9 bases lay in between. This CDR3 has 14 amino acids. Germline V gives CDR1 SGHRS, CDR2 YFSETQ. The CDR3 DNA reads TGCGCCAGCAGCTTGGACGCCGGAGCCTACGAGCAGTACTTC. Translation gives CASSLDAGAYEQYF.

As concerns this clone: This specimen includes other DNA sequences encoding the same CDR3. This chain connects TRBV11-2 to TRBJ2-1; 12 bases agree with TRBD2. CDR3 length: 14 residues. Trimming at V came to 5 bases and at J to 9 bases, leaving 5 bases not matched to a gene. Germline assignment: CDR1 SGHAT and CDR2 FQNNGV. For the CDR3, the DNA is TGTGCCAGCAGCCCGGGACTAGCGGGCTCTGAGCAGTTCTTC. Protein sequence: CASSPGLAGSEQFF. Looking up the rest from reference TRBV11-2 and TRBJ2-1 gives the full variable domain: EAGVAQSPRYKIIEKRQSVAFWCNPISGHATLYWYQQILGQGPKLLIQFQNNGVVDDSQLPKDRFSAERLKGVDSTLKIQPAKLEDSAVYLCASSPGLAGSEQFFGPGTRLTVL.

The sample holds a few counts of this clone. This same CDR3 is encoded by further DNA sequences in the sample. The chain couples TRBV20-1 to TRBJ2-3, with D uncertain. Per the germline V gene, CDR1 is DFQATT and CDR2 is SNEGSKA (reference sequence). CDR3 length: 11 amino acids. Trimming took off 6 bases at V and 4 bases at J, with 8 bases between the two ends. In DNA form, the CDR3 reads TGCAGTGCGCCTCGGGCAGATACGCAGTATTTT. Translated: CSAPRADTQYF.